This entry features one T cell receptor (beta chain) sequence. With 5 bases clipped from V and 9 bases from J, the junction kept 14 bases outside the gene matches. CDR1 is MNHNY and CDR2 is SVGAGI in the germline V gene (reference sequence). The CDR3 totals 17 residues. This record belongs to a study of blood T cell repertoires in COVID-19. Study summary: Samples came from the United States, Italy and Spain, spanning acute and convalescent COVID-19. The analysed material was cDNA or gDNA that came from T cells, B-cell-depleted T cells, or PBMCs.

Original data processing: Nucleated cell counts were estimated from reference gene primer amplification. Only in-frame clones appear in the TCRdb table, and some are missing; sequencing was by immunoSEQ multiplex PCR. Clone size and V and J calls were adopted from that table, with D and trimming inferred from the DNA. Among some 350,000 clones listed, more than 80% were seen once. Followed longitudinally, the Seattle patients had been enrolled during active infection. The TCR was taken from a woman younger than 45 with COVID-19, enrolled during active disease. The sample taken for sequencing was peripheral blood. The chain carries TRBV6-6 and TRBJ1-6; 9 bases are a match to TRBD1. The CDR3 sequence: CASSPTVPGQGGSPLHF. The CDR3 bases are TGTGCCAGCAGTCCTACCGTCCCGGGACAGGGAGGTTCACCCCTCCACTTT.